This T cell receptor (beta chain) was retrieved from a study of T cell responses to AZD1222 COVID-19 vaccine. Study in general: Samples with a second dose at about 4 or about 12 weeks were pooled together. The study, taken as a whole, reports: Most donors were white British and more were female, and clonal diversity was possibly underestimated. Dominant CD4 TCR responses targeted spike regions 160-218 and 743-854.

A note on this clone: Its antigen remains unidentified.

CDR3 length: 18 amino acids. Germline CDR1 is MDHEN and CDR2 is SYDVKM. J lost 7 bases, V lost 3 bases, and 14 bases had no gene match. Data came from immunoSEQ multiplex PCR; TCRdb stores just in-frame clones and leaves some out. The repertoire has some 120,000 clones, around nine tenths of them found once; the top ten carry 6% to 9%. The chain employs TRBV28 and TRBJ1-4; 10 nucleotides match TRBD1. This sample comprised peripheral blood, obtained on day 0 of AZD1222 vaccination. This sequence was found in an adult in good health. The CDR3 coding sequence is TGTGCCAGCAGTTTTGATCGGGACAGGGGTCCCACGGTTGAAAAACTGTTTTTT. It specifies CASSFDRDRGPTVEKLFF.